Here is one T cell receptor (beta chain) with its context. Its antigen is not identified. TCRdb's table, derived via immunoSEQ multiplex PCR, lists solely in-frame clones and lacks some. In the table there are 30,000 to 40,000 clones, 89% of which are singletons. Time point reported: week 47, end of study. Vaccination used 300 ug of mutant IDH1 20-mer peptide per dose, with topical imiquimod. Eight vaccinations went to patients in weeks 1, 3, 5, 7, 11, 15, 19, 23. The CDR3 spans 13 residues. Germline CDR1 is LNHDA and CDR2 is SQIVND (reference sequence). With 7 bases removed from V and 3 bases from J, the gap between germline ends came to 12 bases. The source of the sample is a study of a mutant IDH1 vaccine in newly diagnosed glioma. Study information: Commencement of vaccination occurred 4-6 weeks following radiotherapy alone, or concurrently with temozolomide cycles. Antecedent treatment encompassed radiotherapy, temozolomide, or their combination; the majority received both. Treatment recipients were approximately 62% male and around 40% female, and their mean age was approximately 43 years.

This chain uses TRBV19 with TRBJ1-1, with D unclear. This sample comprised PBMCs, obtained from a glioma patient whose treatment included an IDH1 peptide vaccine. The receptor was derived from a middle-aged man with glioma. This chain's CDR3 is CASKGGGYTEAFF. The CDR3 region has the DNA TGTGCCAGTAAGGGCGGCGGGTACACTGAAGCTTTCTTT.